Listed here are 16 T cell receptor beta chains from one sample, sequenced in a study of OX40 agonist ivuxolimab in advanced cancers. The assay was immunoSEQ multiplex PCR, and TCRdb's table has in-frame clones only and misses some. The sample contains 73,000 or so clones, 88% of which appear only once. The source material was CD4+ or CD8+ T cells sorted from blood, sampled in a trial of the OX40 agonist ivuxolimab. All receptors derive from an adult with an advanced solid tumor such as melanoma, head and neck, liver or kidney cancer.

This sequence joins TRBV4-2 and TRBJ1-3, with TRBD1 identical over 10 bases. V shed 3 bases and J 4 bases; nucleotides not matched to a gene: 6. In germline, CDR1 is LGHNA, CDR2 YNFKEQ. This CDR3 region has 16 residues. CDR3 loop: CASSHPTGGSGNTIYF. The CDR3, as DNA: TGTGCCAGCAGCCACCCGACAGGGGGCTCCGGAAACACCATATATTTT.

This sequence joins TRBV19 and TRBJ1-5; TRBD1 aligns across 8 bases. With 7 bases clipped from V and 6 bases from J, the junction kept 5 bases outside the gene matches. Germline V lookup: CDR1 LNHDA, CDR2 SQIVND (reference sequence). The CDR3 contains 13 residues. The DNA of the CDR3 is TGTGCCAGTAATTCAGGGGGCGGTCAGCCCCAGCATTTT. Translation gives CASNSGGGQPQHF. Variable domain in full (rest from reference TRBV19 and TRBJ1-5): DGGITQSPKYLFRKEGQNVTLSCEQNLNHDAMYWYRQDPGQGLRLIYYSQIVNDFQKGDIAEGYSVSREKKESFPLTVTSAQKNPTAFYLCASNSGGGQPQHFGDGTRLSIL.

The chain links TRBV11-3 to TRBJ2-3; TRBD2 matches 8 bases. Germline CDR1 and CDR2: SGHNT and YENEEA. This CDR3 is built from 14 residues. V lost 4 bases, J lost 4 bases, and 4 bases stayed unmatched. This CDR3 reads CASSSGLDSDTQYF. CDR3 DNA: TGTGCCAGCAGCTCGGGACTAGACTCAGATACGCAGTATTTT.

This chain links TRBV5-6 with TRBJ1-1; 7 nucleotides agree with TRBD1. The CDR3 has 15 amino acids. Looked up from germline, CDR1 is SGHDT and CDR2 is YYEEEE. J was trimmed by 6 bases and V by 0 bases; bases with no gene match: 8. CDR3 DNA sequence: TGTGCCAGCAGCTTGGGGACAGGATTTGGCGCTGAAGCTTTCTTT. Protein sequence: CASSLGTGFGAEAFF.

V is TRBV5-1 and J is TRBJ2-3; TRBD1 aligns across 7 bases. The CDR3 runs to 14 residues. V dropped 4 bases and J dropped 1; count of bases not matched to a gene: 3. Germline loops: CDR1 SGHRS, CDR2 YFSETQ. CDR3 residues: CASSPGQRTDTQYF. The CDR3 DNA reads TGCGCCAGCAGCCCGGGACAGCGCACAGATACGCAGTATTTT.

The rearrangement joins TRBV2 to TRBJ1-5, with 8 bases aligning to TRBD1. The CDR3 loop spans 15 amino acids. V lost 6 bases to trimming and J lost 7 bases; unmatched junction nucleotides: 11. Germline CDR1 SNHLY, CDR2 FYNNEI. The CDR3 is CASRTRTGSGQPQHF. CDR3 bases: TGTGCCAGCAGGACCCGGACAGGGTCTGGGCAGCCCCAGCATTTT.

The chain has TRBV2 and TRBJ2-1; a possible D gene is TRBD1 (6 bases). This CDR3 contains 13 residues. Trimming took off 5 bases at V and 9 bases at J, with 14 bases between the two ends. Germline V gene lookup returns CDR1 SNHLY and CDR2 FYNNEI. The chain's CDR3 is CASSPEGVSEQFF. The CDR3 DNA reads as TGTGCCAGCAGTCCCGAGGGGGTCAGTGAGCAGTTCTTC.

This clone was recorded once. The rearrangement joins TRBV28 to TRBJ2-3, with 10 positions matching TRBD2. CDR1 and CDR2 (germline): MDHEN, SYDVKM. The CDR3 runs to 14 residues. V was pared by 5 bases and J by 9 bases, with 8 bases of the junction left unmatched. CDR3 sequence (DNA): TGTGCCAGCAGTGGCCTAGCGGGGGTAGGGACGCAGTATTTT. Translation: CASSGLAGVGTQYF.

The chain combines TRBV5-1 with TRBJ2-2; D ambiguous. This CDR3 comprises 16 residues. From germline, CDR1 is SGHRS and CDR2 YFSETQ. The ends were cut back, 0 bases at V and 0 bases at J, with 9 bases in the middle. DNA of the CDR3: TGCGCCAGCAGCTTGGCCGTAAATACGAACACCGGGGAGCTGTTTTTT. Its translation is CASSLAVNTNTGELFF.

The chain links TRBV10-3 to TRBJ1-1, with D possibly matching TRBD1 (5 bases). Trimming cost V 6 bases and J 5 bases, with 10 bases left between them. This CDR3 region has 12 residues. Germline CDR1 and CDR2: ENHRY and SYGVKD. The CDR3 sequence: CAIRGRTTEAFF. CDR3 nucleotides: TGTGCCATCAGGGGACGGACGACTGAAGCTTTCTTT.

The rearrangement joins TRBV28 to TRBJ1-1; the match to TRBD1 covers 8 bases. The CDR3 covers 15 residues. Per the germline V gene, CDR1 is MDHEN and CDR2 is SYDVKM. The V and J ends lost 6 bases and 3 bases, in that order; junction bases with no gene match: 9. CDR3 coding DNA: TGTGCCAGCAGCCCTTCCGACAGGGGATACACTGAAGCTTTCTTT. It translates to CASSPSDRGYTEAFF. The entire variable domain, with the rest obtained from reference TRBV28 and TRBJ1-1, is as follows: DVKVTQSSRYLVKRTGEKVFLECVQDMDHENMFWYRQDPGLGLRLIYFSYDVKMKEKGDIPEGYSVSREKKERFSLILESASTNQTSMYLCASSPSDRGYTEAFFGQGTRLTVV.

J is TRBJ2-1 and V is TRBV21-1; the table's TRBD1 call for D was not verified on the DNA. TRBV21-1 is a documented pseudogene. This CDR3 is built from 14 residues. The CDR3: CASSSQVRDNEQFF. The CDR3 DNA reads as TGTGCCAGCAGCTCCCAGGTGCGAGACAATGAGCAGTTCTTC.

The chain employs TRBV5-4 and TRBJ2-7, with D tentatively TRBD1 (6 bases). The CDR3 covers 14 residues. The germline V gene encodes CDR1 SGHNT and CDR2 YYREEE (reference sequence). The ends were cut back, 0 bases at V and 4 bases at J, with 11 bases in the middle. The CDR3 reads CASSLEGGWYEQYF. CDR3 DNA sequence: TGTGCCAGCAGCTTGGAAGGGGGTTGGTACGAGCAGTACTTC.

The CDR3: CASSKRASSYEQYF. The CDR3 DNA sequence: TGTGCCAGCAGTAAGCGGGCAAGCTCCTACGAGCAGTACTTC. The J gene is TRBJ2-7, the V gene TRBV6-5, with TRBD2 as a possible D gene (6 bases). This CDR3 contains 14 residues. The V gene lost 5 bases and the J gene lost 0 bases, with 11 bases spanning the gap. The germline V gene encodes CDR1 MNHEY and CDR2 SVGAGI.

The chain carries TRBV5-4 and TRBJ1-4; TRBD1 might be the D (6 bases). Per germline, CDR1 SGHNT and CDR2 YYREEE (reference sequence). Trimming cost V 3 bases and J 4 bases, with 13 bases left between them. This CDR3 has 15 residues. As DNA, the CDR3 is TGTGCCAGCAGCTCTGGGGGGGGGCTTAATGAAAAACTGTTTTTT. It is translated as CASSSGGGLNEKLFF.

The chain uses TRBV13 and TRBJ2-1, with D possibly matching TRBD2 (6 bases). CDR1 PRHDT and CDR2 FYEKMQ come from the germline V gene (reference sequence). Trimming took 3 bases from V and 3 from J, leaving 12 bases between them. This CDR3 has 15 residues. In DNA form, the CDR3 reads TGTGCCAGCAGCTTCCGGGACGGGGGCTACAATGAGCAGTTCTTC. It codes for CASSFRDGGYNEQFF.